One sample yielded the 16 T cell receptor beta chains listed below, sequenced in a study of CD8 T cell repertoires and HIV-1 epitope variants. Their target antigens are unknown. Libraries were prepared by immunoSEQ multiplex PCR; TCRdb keeps only in-frame clonotypes and omits some of them. The sample lists more than 5,500 clones; less than 70% were seen once. The sample comprised cultured CD8+ T cells derived from PBMCs. Every receptor here comes from a male donor with HIV.

This clone has a handful of counts. CDR3 DNA: TGTGCCAGCAGTGAGGGGGGTGAGCAGTTCTTC. Translating it yields CASSEGGEQFF. The V and J genes are TRBV6-5 and TRBJ2-1; either TRBD1 or TRBD2 may fit D (6 bases each). Trimming removed 5 bases from V and 9 bases from J, with 8 bases in between. Germline V gene lookup returns CDR1 MNHEY and CDR2 SVGAGI. This CDR3 contains 11 residues.

The J gene is TRBJ2-2, the V gene TRBV10-1, with D perhaps TRBD1 (5 bases). V lost 10 bases and J 0 bases, leaving 9 bases between the germline ends. Germline CDR1 is WNHNN and CDR2 is SYGVQD (reference sequence). The CDR3 runs 13 residues. The CDR3 here is CATTDTNTGELFF. CDR3 DNA: TGCGCCACCACGGACACGAACACCGGGGAGCTGTTTTTT.

The chain couples TRBV4-1 to TRBJ1-3, with D possibly TRBD1 on 5 matching bases. This CDR3 is built from 17 residues. CDR1 is MGHRA and CDR2 is YSYEKL in the germline V gene. V was cut by 0 bases and J by 1 base, with 13 bases left in between. DNA of the CDR3: TGCGCCAGCAGCCAAGATGGCCGCAGGGTGTCTGGAAACACCATATATTTT. Its protein is CASSQDGRRVSGNTIYF.

The gene calls are TRBV7-9 and TRBJ2-5; tentatively, D is TRBD1 (5 bases). CDR1 and CDR2 from the germline V gene are SEHNR and FQNEAQ (reference sequence). The germline V and J ends were trimmed by 4 bases and 4 bases, with 13 bases remaining between them. This CDR3 comprises 14 residues. The CDR3 DNA reads TGTGCCAGCAGCTCGACCCAGGGTTTAGAGACCCAGTACTTC. It is translated as CASSSTQGLETQYF.

The chain uses TRBV19 and TRBJ2-1; 10 nucleotides agree with TRBD1. Germline loops: CDR1 LNHDA, CDR2 SQIVND (reference sequence). Unmatched junction bases numbered 4, after V lost 7 bases and J lost 4 bases. The CDR3 is made up of 14 amino acids. The CDR3: CASTGQGTYNEQFF. The CDR3 DNA follows: TGTGCCAGTACGGGACAGGGGACTTACAATGAGCAGTTCTTC.

The chain joins TRBV5-6 to TRBJ1-2, with 7 nucleotides matching TRBD1. Trimming at V came to 5 bases and at J to 5 bases, leaving 6 bases not matched to a gene. CDR1 is SGHDT, CDR2 YYEEEE, per germline. This CDR3 spans 13 amino acids. The CDR3, as DNA: TGTGCCAGCAGTCAGGGGGGGATTTATGGCTACACCTTC. This translates into CASSQGGIYGYTF. The full variable domain, completed using reference TRBV5-6 and TRBJ1-2, is DAGVTQSPTHLIKTRGQQVTLRCSPKSGHDTVSWYQQALGQGPQFIFQYYEEEERQRGNFPDRFSGHQFPNYSSELNVNALLLGDSALYLCASSQGGIYGYTFGSGTRLTVV.

The chain carries TRBV7-9 and TRBJ2-3, with 7 bases that match TRBD2. The CDR3 covers 14 residues. Germline CDR1 reads SEHNR; CDR2 reads FQNEAQ (reference sequence). Trimming cost V 5 bases and J 2 bases; bases outside gene matches: 4. The CDR3 coding sequence is TGTGCCAGCAGCCCGAGCGGGAACACAGATACGCAGTATTTT. Translated, it gives CASSPSGNTDTQYF.

The CDR3 nucleotides read TGTGCCAGCAGTTATTCCGGGCCCACCTACGAGCAGTACTTC. It codes for CASSYSGPTYEQYF. The V and J genes are TRBV6-5 and TRBJ2-7; D is unclear. The germline V gene has CDR1 MNHEY and CDR2 SVGAGI. There are 14 residues in the CDR3. Trimming pared 3 bases from V and 2 bases from J, leaving 11 bases between.

The J gene is TRBJ2-3, the V gene TRBV6-5; 10 bases align to TRBD2. Germline lookup yields CDR1 MNHEY and CDR2 SVGAGI. V dropped 0 bases and J dropped 6; count of bases not matched to a gene: 6. This CDR3 region has 16 residues. The CDR3 region has the DNA TGTGCCAGCAGTTACTCGGCTAGCGGGAGTGCGGATACGCAGTATTTT. It specifies CASSYSASGSADTQYF.

The CDR3 sequence is CASSLGWREQETQYF. The CDR3 coding sequence is TGTGCCAGCAGTTTGGGGTGGCGGGAGCAAGAGACCCAGTACTTC. The V call is TRBV28, the J call TRBJ2-5, with 7 bases that match TRBD2. Germline loops: CDR1 MDHEN, CDR2 SYDVKM. V trimming: 3 bases; J trimming: 2 bases; junction bases outside the gene matches: 6. CDR3 length: 15 amino acids. The complete variable domain, with remaining parts taken from reference TRBV28 and TRBJ2-5, reads DVKVTQSSRYLVKRTGEKVFLECVQDMDHENMFWYRQDPGLGLRLIYFSYDVKMKEKGDIPEGYSVSREKKERFSLILESASTNQTSMYLCASSLGWREQETQYFGPGTRLLVL.

The chain has TRBV27 and TRBJ2-1; D tentatively reads TRBD1 or TRBD2 (6 bases each). Between the trimmed V and J ends, which lost 6 bases and 3 bases, there was a span of 18 bases. Germline V gene sequence: CDR1 MNHEY, CDR2 SMNVEV (reference sequence). The CDR3 runs to 16 residues. As DNA, the CDR3 is TGTGCCAGCAGCCCCCTCTCTGGGGGGCTCTACAATGAGCAGTTCTTC. Translation gives CASSPLSGGLYNEQFF.

This clone is hyperexpanded. V is TRBV7-2 and J is TRBJ2-7; 7 positions match TRBD1. This CDR3 has 14 amino acids. Losses at the gene ends were 3 bases for V and 7 bases for J; bases not matched to a gene: 9. Germline CDR1 and CDR2: SGHTA and FQGNSA. The DNA for the CDR3 is TGTGCCAGCAGCTTGGGACAGTACCTTCGTGAGCAGTACTTC. Protein: CASSLGQYLREQYF.

This clone was seen a handful of times. The chain couples TRBV19 to TRBJ1-1, with D possibly being TRBD1 (5 bases). The CDR3 covers 15 residues. Trimming removed 5 bases at V and 0 bases at J, with 13 bases between. Germline CDR1 is LNHDA and CDR2 is SQIVND (reference sequence). CDR3 in DNA: TGTGCCAGTAGTGATTACGGGGCTCTGAACACTGAAGCTTTCTTT. Protein product: CASSDYGALNTEAFF.

The chain employs TRBV7-2 and TRBJ2-7; 11 bases align to TRBD1. V trimming: 0 bases; J trimming: 7 bases; junction bases outside the gene matches: 11. Germline V lookup: CDR1 SGHTA, CDR2 FQGNSA. The CDR3 length is 17 residues. The CDR3, as DNA: TGTGCCAGCAGCTTAGCAGGACTAGGACAGGGGGCTTATGAGCAGTACTTC. Protein product: CASSLAGLGQGAYEQYF.

The chain recombines TRBV5-1 with TRBJ2-1; D may be TRBD1 (5 bases). V lost 3 bases and J 9 bases, leaving 10 bases between the germline ends. Germline-derived CDR1 and CDR2 are SGHRS and YFSETQ. This CDR3 has 12 residues. This chain's CDR3 is CASSSQGAEQFF. Written as DNA, the CDR3 is TGCGCCAGCAGCTCGCAGGGTGCTGAGCAGTTCTTC.

This clone has only a few counts. This rearrangement joins TRBV21-1 to TRBJ1-1; TRBD1, as called in the table, went unchecked against the DNA. TRBV21-1 is designated a pseudogene. CDR3 length: 21 residues. CDR3 DNA sequence: TGTGCCAGCAGGATACAAAGGAGGGGACAGGTGCCATCCAGAGCGAACACTGAAGCTTTCTTT. This sequence encodes CASRIQRRGQVPSRANTEAFF.